The entry that follows covers one TCR beta chain sequence. Its antigen is as yet unknown. This entry comes from a study of vaccination and CD4 T cells after COVID-19. Treatment defined: approximately nine-day PBMC culture with coronavirus spike peptide pools or control peptides (ViraFEST assay). ViraFEST used peptide pools to expand antigen-specific T cells, then sequenced TCRs. With the Oncomine TCR Beta short-read assay, DNA from cultured CD4+ T cells was sequenced. TCRdb fed the PCR reads into MiXCR, producing one record per CDR3 protein. In the table there are approximately 1,600 distinct CDR3 sequences, about 70% of which are singletons. The V end lost 1 base, the J end lost 0 bases, and 9 bases lay between the germline ends. Per germline, CDR1 MNHEY and CDR2 SVGAGI. The CDR3 runs to 15 residues.

V usage is TRBV6-5 and J usage is TRBJ1-2; no definite D call. The clonotype comes from a human donor who had recovered from COVID-19. The source was CD4+ T cells from blood, cultured in vitro, collected after SARS-CoV-2 vaccination. The CDR3 here is CASSYLVKANYGYTF. DNA of the CDR3: TGTGCCAGCAGTTACTTGGTCAAAGCTAACTATGGCTACACCTTC.